Below are 20 T cell receptor beta chains sequenced from a single sample in a study of shared clonotypes between healthy human individuals. TCRdb's table, derived via immunoSEQ multiplex PCR, lists solely in-frame clones and lacks some. The sample lists roughly 2,500,000 clones, over 85% seen once, with around 0.4% in the top ten. The sample consisted of naive CD4+ T cells from PBMCs. Subset meaning: CD45RA+ positively selected. The source of these receptors is a man aged 18 to 29 in good health. Some clones in this sample may be carry-over from other donors' samples.

V and J are TRBV5-1 and TRBJ2-5; possibly TRBD2 for D (6 bases). Germline loops: CDR1 SGHRS, CDR2 YFSETQ. The CDR3 totals 14 residues. V lost 2 bases and J 4 bases, leaving 12 bases between the germline ends. This chain's CDR3 is CASSFEGGGETQYF. The DNA for the CDR3 is TGCGCCAGCAGCTTCGAGGGAGGAGGAGAGACCCAGTACTTC.

The J gene is TRBJ2-7, the V gene TRBV6-6; 7 nucleotides line up with TRBD2. This CDR3 comprises 15 residues. V was clipped by 5 bases and J by 4 bases; unmatched bases: 11. CDR1 is MNHNY, CDR2 SVGAGI, per germline (reference sequence). The CDR3 is CASSEASGIIYEQYF. CDR3 in DNA: TGTGCCAGCAGTGAGGCTAGCGGAATCATATACGAGCAGTACTTC.

About this clone: Other DNA sequences from this sample encode an identical CDR3 as well. J is TRBJ1-5 and V is TRBV5-1; D gene unclear. Germline values: CDR1 SGHRS, CDR2 YFSETQ. The CDR3 extends over 15 amino acids. Trimming left V 0 bases short and J 4 bases short, with 11 bases between. The CDR3 DNA reads TGCGCCAGCAGCTTGGTACCTGGTCCGAATCAGCCCCAGCATTTT. This encodes CASSLVPGPNQPQHF.

The chain couples TRBV18 to TRBJ2-2; D may be TRBD2 (7 bases). CDR1 is KGHSH and CDR2 is LQKENI in the germline V gene. The CDR3 is made up of 17 amino acids. The germline V and J ends were trimmed by 1 base and 6 bases, with 18 bases remaining between them. Here the CDR3 reads CASSPRRGARVAGELFF. In DNA, the CDR3 is TGTGCCAGCTCACCACGCCGGGGGGCGCGTGTGGCCGGGGAGCTGTTTTTT.

The chain has TRBV7-9 and TRBJ2-3; the D gene is possibly TRBD1 (6 bases). CDR3 size: 15 residues. The germline gives CDR1 SEHNR, CDR2 FQNEAQ (reference sequence). V was trimmed by 5 bases and J by 2 bases, leaving 14 bases between them. The CDR3 spells CASSKRGSPTDTQYF. In DNA form, the CDR3 reads TGTGCCAGCAGCAAAAGGGGGAGCCCCACAGATACGCAGTATTTT.

In DNA form, the CDR3 reads TGTGCCAGCAGTTTCGGCGGGACCCAGGCTTGGGCTTCACCCCTCCACTTT. Its protein product is CASSFGGTQAWASPLHF. The V call is TRBV28, the J call TRBJ1-6, with D possibly matching TRBD1 (5 bases). Germline values: CDR1 MDHEN, CDR2 SYDVKM. Between the trimmed V and J ends, which lost 3 bases and 9 bases, there was a span of 21 bases. The CDR3 is 17 amino acids.

The rearrangement joins TRBV6-5 to TRBJ1-2; D is possibly TRBD1 (6 bases). The CDR3 covers 15 residues. Germline CDR1 MNHEY, CDR2 SVGAGI. Trimming shortened V by 0 bases and J by 2 bases, and 10 bases separated the two germline ends. CDR3 bases: TGTGCCAGCAGTTACTCGTGGGGGGCCAACTATGGCTACACCTTC. It translates to CASSYSWGANYGYTF.

This chain links TRBV5-1 with TRBJ2-7, with D unclear. This CDR3 comprises 14 residues. From germline, CDR1 is SGHRS and CDR2 YFSETQ. Trimming shortened V by 1 base and J by 5 bases, and 13 bases separated the two germline ends. CDR3 DNA: TGCGCCAGCAGCTTGCACGCCTTCGTCGACGAGCAGTACTTC. Translation gives CASSLHAFVDEQYF.

The chain recombines TRBV18 with TRBJ2-1; D might be TRBD1 (5 bases). Trimming stripped 2 bases from V and 0 bases from J, with 8 bases between. The CDR3 has 15 amino acids. CDR1 KGHSH and CDR2 LQKENI come from the germline V gene. CDR3: CASSPFQGSYNEQFF. The DNA for the CDR3 is TGTGCCAGCTCACCATTTCAGGGCTCCTACAATGAGCAGTTCTTC.

The chain is built from TRBV15 and TRBJ1-3; tentative D call: TRBD1 (6 bases). The CDR3 is 15 residues long. The V gene lost 4 bases and the J gene lost 1 base, with 11 bases spanning the gap. Germline V CDR1 and CDR2: LNHNV, YYDKDF (reference sequence). The CDR3 is CATSKQGMSGNTIYF. In DNA, the CDR3 is TGTGCCACCAGCAAACAGGGAATGTCTGGAAACACCATATATTTT.

This chain connects TRBV10-3 to TRBJ2-3; D remains ambiguous. There are 14 residues in the CDR3. V lost 3 bases, J lost 2 bases, and 9 bases lay in between. The germline gives CDR1 ENHRY, CDR2 SYGVKD. CDR3 protein: CAISDPGTTDTQYF. The CDR3 DNA reads TGTGCCATCAGTGACCCAGGAACCACAGATACGCAGTATTTT.

CDR3 protein: CASSTLPRGDLYEQFF. The DNA for the CDR3 is TGTGCCAGTAGTACCCTCCCTAGAGGGGATTTGTATGAGCAGTTCTTC. The V call is TRBV19, the J call TRBJ2-1; D tentatively reads TRBD1 or TRBD2 (5 bases each). CDR1 LNHDA and CDR2 SQIVND come from the germline V gene (reference sequence). The CDR3 extends over 16 amino acids. With 4 bases removed from V and 8 bases from J, the gap between germline ends came to 21 bases.

The genes are TRBV25-1 and TRBJ2-5; TRBD2 aligns across 7 bases. CDR1 and CDR2 (germline): MGHDK, SYGVNS. Trimming cost V 2 bases and J 1 base; bases outside gene matches: 10. The CDR3 loop spans 17 amino acids. This CDR3 is CASSEGGRAGRQETQYF. CDR3 coding DNA: TGTGCCAGCAGTGAAGGGGGGAGGGCAGGGCGCCAAGAGACCCAGTACTTC. Based on the CDR3 plus reference TRBV25-1 and TRBJ2-5, the full variable domain is EADIYQTPRYLVIGTGKKITLECSQTMGHDKMYWYQQDPGMELHLIHYSYGVNSTEKGDLSSESTVSRIRTEHFPLTLESARPSHTSQYLCASSEGGRAGRQETQYFGPGTRLLVL.

This chain uses TRBV5-4 with TRBJ1-1, with TRBD1 matching over 7 bases. CDR3 length equals 14 residues. The germline CDR1 and CDR2 sequences are SGHNT and YYREEE (reference sequence). V was pared by 4 bases and J by 1 base, with 4 bases of the junction left unmatched. The CDR3 DNA is TGTGCCAGCAGCCTGGACAGGACGAACACTGAAGCTTTCTTT. Translating it yields CASSLDRTNTEAFF.

This chain joins TRBV5-1 and TRBJ1-2; no reliable D call. V was trimmed by 0 bases and J by 4 bases, leaving 13 bases between them. The CDR3 contains 15 residues. Germline lookup yields CDR1 SGHRS and CDR2 YFSETQ. The CDR3: CASSLASGQFYGYTF. The CDR3 DNA sequence: TGCGCCAGCAGCTTGGCGTCTGGGCAGTTCTATGGCTACACCTTC.

V is TRBV12-5 and J is TRBJ2-1; possible D gene TRBD2, 5 bases. This CDR3 spans 13 amino acids. Trimming took 7 bases from V and 7 from J, leaving 14 bases between them. Germline values: CDR1 LGHNT, CDR2 FRNRAP. The CDR3 protein is CASAHRRTNEQFF. For the CDR3, the DNA is TGTGCTAGTGCCCACCGAAGGACTAATGAGCAGTTCTTC. Full variable domain (rest looked up from reference TRBV12-5 and TRBJ2-1): DARVTQTPRHKVTEMGQEVTMRCQPILGHNTVFWYRQTMMQGLELLAYFRNRAPLDDSGMPKDRFSAEMPDATLATLKIQPSEPRDSAVYFCASAHRRTNEQFFGPGTRLTVL.

This chain links TRBV6-5 with TRBJ1-2, with D maybe TRBD1 (5 bases). CDR1 is MNHEY, CDR2 SVGAGI, per germline. Trimming removed 7 bases from V and 0 bases from J, with 15 bases in between. CDR3 length: 15 amino acids. Here the CDR3 reads CASTRRAGANYGYTF. For the CDR3, the DNA is TGTGCCAGCACGCGAAGAGCGGGGGCTAACTATGGCTACACCTTC.

This chain uses TRBV7-9 with TRBJ2-6; no reliable D call. CDR1 and CDR2 from the germline V gene are SEHNR and FQNEAQ (reference sequence). The CDR3 covers 15 residues. Deletions cut 3 bases from V and 0 bases from J, with 6 bases between. CDR3 in amino acids: CASSFQISGANVLTF. CDR3 nucleotide sequence: TGTGCCAGCAGCTTCCAGATCTCTGGGGCCAACGTCCTGACTTTC.

This chain connects TRBV29-1 to TRBJ2-7; D is possibly TRBD2 (5 bases). The CDR3 contains 17 residues. Germline assignment: CDR1 SQVTM and CDR2 ANQGSEA. V was shortened by 4 bases and J by 5 bases, with 27 bases between the two germline ends. The CDR3 protein is CSVGAAPSLVGLNEQYF. The CDR3, as DNA: TGCAGCGTTGGGGCGGCCCCCTCACTAGTTGGGCTGAACGAGCAGTACTTC.

The gene calls are TRBV6-6 and TRBJ2-7, with TRBD2 matching over 11 bases. The V segment lost 8 bases and the J segment 4 bases; nucleotides outside the gene matches: 7. The CDR3 totals 14 residues. Germline-derived CDR1 and CDR2 are MNHNY and SVGAGI (reference sequence). DNA for the CDR3: TGTGCCAGCGCTCCCAGGACTAGCGGGTACGAGCAGTACTTC. Translating gives CASAPRTSGYEQYF.